The rows below give T cell receptor beta chains drawn from one sample of a study of blood T cell repertoires in COVID-19. Sequencing used immunoSEQ multiplex PCR; TCRdb keeps in-frame clones, though not all of them. The data show approximately 240,000 clones, 80% to 90% seen once. The source material was PBMCs or T cells enriched from blood (not recorded which). The receptor source for this set is a woman younger than 35 in a cohort exposed to, infected with or recovered from COVID-19 (not recorded which). Both conserved end residues are part of each CDR3. The D gene is left open where the match is weak. Clone size, where shown, is once, few, many, or a class for clones that have expanded.

d_gene	abundance	v_gene	j_gene	CDR3nt	CDR3aa
NA	NA	TRBV11-3	TRBJ2-1	TGTGCCAGCAGCCCACCAGGATGGGTAAATGAGCAGTTCTTC	CASSPPGWVNEQFF
TRBD1	NA	TRBV5-4	TRBJ2-7	TGTGCCAGCACCCCTGAGGCAGGGGGCTACGAGCAGTACTTC	CASTPEAGGYEQYF
NA	once	TRBV12-3/TRBV12-4	TRBJ2-7	TGTGCCAGCAGGCGGGGAGGCGAGCAGTACTTC	CASRRGGEQYF
TRBD1	NA	TRBV28	TRBJ1-5	TGTGCCAGCAGCCAGACAGGACAGGGGAGCAATCAGCCCCAGCATTTT	CASSQTGQGSNQPQHF
NA	NA	TRBV5-1	TRBJ2-7	TGCGCCAGCAGCTTGGGGCTAGGACTCTCCTACGAGCAGTACTTC	CASSLGLGLSYEQYF
TRBD1	NA	TRBV19	TRBJ1-1	TGTGCCAGTAGCCAATCGACCGGGACAGGGGGCAACCCGAACACTGAAGCTTTCTTT	CASSQSTGTGGNPNTEAFF
NA	NA	TRBV5-1	TRBJ1-2	TGCGCCAGCAGCTTGGGCTCGGGTCGGAACTATGGCTACACCTTC	CASSLGSGRNYGYTF
NA	NA	TRBV27	TRBJ1-1	TGTGCCAGCAGTTTAGAGGGAGGCAACACTGAAGCTTTCTTT	CASSLEGGNTEAFF
NA	NA	TRBV19	TRBJ1-5	TGTGCCAGTAGTATAGATTCAGGGCGATTGGGCAATCAGCCCCAGCATTTT	CASSIDSGRLGNQPQHF
NA	NA	TRBV12-3/TRBV12-4	TRBJ2-3	TGTGCCAGCAGTTTGAGGCAGACAGATACGCAGTATTTT	CASSLRQTDTQYF
TRBD1	once	TRBV7-8	TRBJ1-1	TGTGCCAGCAGCGCTAGGAGGGACAGGGGGGCTGAAGCTTTCTTT	CASSARRDRGAEAFF
NA	NA	TRBV7-9	TRBJ2-5	TGTGCCAGCAGCCCCTGGGACTTCCAAGAGACCCAGTACTTC	CASSPWDFQETQYF
TRBD2	NA	TRBV4-1	TRBJ2-3	TGCGCCAGCAGCCAAGAGGAACTAGCGGGCCCAGATACGCAGTATTTT	CASSQEELAGPDTQYF
TRBD1	NA	TRBV11-2	TRBJ2-7	TGTGCCAGCAGCCCAGGACAGGGGGCAAGATACGAGCAGTACTTC	CASSPGQGARYEQYF
TRBD1	NA	TRBV29-1	TRBJ1-2	TGCAGCGTTGAAGCGGGTCAGGGGGCCGGTGGCTACACCTTC	CSVEAGQGAGGYTF
TRBD1	NA	TRBV18	TRBJ1-2	TGTGCCAGCTCACCATCCTTGACAGGGGGCTCGAATAACTATGGCTACACCTTC	CASSPSLTGGSNNYGYTF
NA	once	TRBV7-2	TRBJ1-6	TGTGCCAGCAGCCCAGGGACATTCTATAATTCACCCCTCCACTTT	CASSPGTFYNSPLHF
NA	NA	TRBV28	TRBJ1-1	TGTGCCAGCAGTTTACCAGTAACTGAAGCTTTCTTT	CASSLPVTEAFF
TRBD2	NA	TRBV13	TRBJ2-3	TGTGCCAGCAGCATGACACTAGGACTAGCGAGTGCAGATACGCAGTATTTT	CASSMTLGLASADTQYF
TRBD1	NA	TRBV10-3	TRBJ1-5	TGTGCCATCAGTGAGCTTGGGCAGGGGGCTGGTCAGCCCCAGCATTTT	CAISELGQGAGQPQHF
NA	NA	TRBV10-3	TRBJ1-1	TGTGCCATCAGGCCGACGGGGAACACTGAAGCTTTCTTT	CAIRPTGNTEAFF
TRBD1	NA	TRBV15	TRBJ2-3	TGTGCCACCAGCAGAGATTCCCCGGCAGGGGGCTTAGATACGCAGTATTTT	CATSRDSPAGGLDTQYF
NA	NA	TRBV7-9	TRBJ1-4	TGTGCCAGCAGCACCGGGACTCTTACTCAGCCTAATGAAAAACTGTTTTTT	CASSTGTLTQPNEKLFF
TRBD2	NA	TRBV19	TRBJ2-2	TGTGCCAGTAGTATGTTGCGGGGGGCCGGGGAGCTGTTTTTT	CASSMLRGAGELFF